The 13 T cell receptor beta chains given below trace back to one sample, sequenced in a study of blood T cell repertoires in COVID-19 (dated by TCRdb to about 2020). The method was the immunoSEQ multiplex PCR assay. This is the immuneACCESS table as TCRdb keeps it, with only in-frame sequences that have V and J called. A part of the clones is gone; compared with another copy, unresolved V genes explain less than half, and the rest is unexplained. This sample holds roughly 340,000 clones; 80% to 90% were observed only once. The ten largest clones represent approximately 1% of the sample. Sample: PBMCs or T cells enriched from blood (not recorded which). These receptors were obtained from a man aged 18 to 30 who had recovered from COVID-19.

The chain joins TRBV24-1 to TRBJ2-7, with D perhaps TRBD1 (5 bases). Germline V gene sequence: CDR1 KGHDR, CDR2 SFDVKD. V gave up 3 bases and J gave up 0 bases, with 5 bases separating them. CDR3 length equals 13 residues. DNA of the CDR3: TGTGCCACCAGTGATACAGGCTCCTACGAGCAGTACTTC. It codes for CATSDTGSYEQYF.

This clone was seen only once. This chain joins TRBV19 and TRBJ1-2; D is ambiguous. Trimming left V 2 bases short and J 1 base short, with 8 bases between. The CDR3 runs to 14 residues. CDR1 is LNHDA and CDR2 is SQIVND in the germline V gene (reference sequence). CDR3 DNA sequence: TGTGCCAGTAGTATACAGACTAATAACTATGGCTACACCTTC. It translates to CASSIQTNNYGYTF.

This clone was seen only a few times. V and J are TRBV30 and TRBJ2-5, with 9 bases identical to TRBD2. The CDR3 runs to 13 residues. Germline trimming cut 0 bases from V and 5 bases from J; bases unmatched to any gene: 1. CDR1 GTSNPN and CDR2 SVGIG come from the germline V gene (reference sequence). The CDR3 coding sequence is TGTGCCTGGAGTGTAGCGGGGGGTGAGACCCAGTACTTC. Its protein is CAWSVAGGETQYF.

This chain connects TRBV3-1 (or the pseudogene TRBV3-2) to TRBJ2-1; TRBD2 matches 9 bases. V lost 0 bases, J lost 6 bases, and 6 bases stayed unmatched. From germline, CDR1 is LGHDT and CDR2 YNNKEL (reference sequence). This CDR3 has 16 amino acids. The chain's CDR3 is CASSQDLGGRVNEQFF. The CDR3 DNA reads TGTGCCAGCAGCCAAGATCTGGGCGGGAGGGTCAATGAGCAGTTCTTC.

This clone showed up just once. V usage is TRBV5-1 and J usage is TRBJ1-4; D is unclear. The CDR3 is made up of 17 amino acids. Trimming stripped 4 bases from V and 8 bases from J, with 24 bases between. Germline assignment: CDR1 SGHRS and CDR2 YFSETQ. The CDR3 nucleotides read TGCGCCAGCAGCGGGAGCCCCGCGGCCGGCGGGTGGGAAAAACTGTTTTTT. Its protein product is CASSGSPAAGGWEKLFF.

The chain recombines TRBV19 with TRBJ1-3; TRBD1 matches at 8 bases. The CDR3 consists of 15 residues. The V segment lost 4 bases and the J segment 9 bases; nucleotides outside the gene matches: 11. Germline V CDR1 and CDR2: LNHDA, SQIVND (reference sequence). Here the CDR3 reads CASSRGDRHSGTIYF. In nucleotides, the CDR3 is TGTGCCAGTAGTAGGGGGGACAGGCATTCTGGCACCATATATTTT.

V usage is TRBV7-9 and J usage is TRBJ2-7; D might be TRBD1 (6 bases). The germline V gene has CDR1 SEHNR and CDR2 FQNEAQ (reference sequence). The CDR3 consists of 15 residues. The ends were cut back, 1 base at V and 2 bases at J, with 12 bases in the middle. CDR3 DNA sequence: TGTGCCAGCAGCTTAGGAGGACAGATAACCTACGAGCAGTACTTC. This encodes CASSLGGQITYEQYF.

This clone was seen a single time. V and J are TRBV6-5 and TRBJ1-3; D ambiguous. There are 15 residues in the CDR3. Germline V gene sequence: CDR1 MNHEY, CDR2 SVGAGI. The V and J ends lost 0 bases and 4 bases respectively, with 10 bases between them. The CDR3 sequence is CASSYSAVAGNTIYF. CDR3 bases: TGTGCCAGCAGTTACTCAGCGGTAGCCGGAAACACCATATATTTT.

DNA for the CDR3: TGTGCCAGCAGCGGACAAATCTCTAGCACAGATACGCAGTATTTT. It is translated as CASSGQISSTDTQYF. The chain links TRBV5-5 to TRBJ2-3; possible D gene TRBD1, 5 bases. Between the trimmed V and J ends, which lost 4 bases and 0 bases, there was a span of 12 bases. This CDR3 is built from 15 residues. CDR1 and CDR2 (germline): SGHKS, YYEKEE (reference sequence). Drawing the rest from reference TRBV5-5 and TRBJ2-3, the complete variable domain is DAGVTQSPTHLIKTRGQQVTLRCSPISGHKSVSWYQQVLGQGPQFIFQYYEKEERGRGNFPDRFSARQFPNYSSELNVNALLLGDSALYLCASSGQISSTDTQYFGPGTRLTVL.

The chain carries TRBV2 and TRBJ1-2, with 9 bases matching TRBD1. The CDR3 totals 13 residues. Germline CDR1 SNHLY, CDR2 FYNNEI. V lost 9 bases to trimming and J lost 8 bases; unmatched junction nucleotides: 10. CDR3 in amino acids: CASYRDRADGYTF. In nucleotides, the CDR3 is TGTGCCAGTTACCGGGACAGGGCAGACGGCTACACCTTC.

This chain uses TRBV7-2 with TRBJ2-5; possibly TRBD2 for D (5 bases). Trimming stripped 4 bases from V and 5 bases from J, with 20 bases between. Germline values: CDR1 SGHTA, CDR2 FQGNSA. The CDR3 has 16 residues. The CDR3, as DNA: TGTGCCAGCAGCTCCGATGCCTCTAGCCGGAGTGAGACCCAGTACTTC. This sequence encodes CASSSDASSRSETQYF.

The chain carries TRBV6-5 and TRBJ2-1, with 13 bases fitting TRBD2. CDR3 length: 15 residues. Germline lookup yields CDR1 MNHEY and CDR2 SVGAGI. Losses at the gene ends were 5 bases for V and 10 bases for J; bases not matched to a gene: 8. CDR3 bases: TGTGCCAGCAGTAATCCGGGACTAGCGGGGAAAGAGCAGTTCTTC. This gives the protein CASSNPGLAGKEQFF.

V is TRBV3-1 (or the pseudogene TRBV3-2) and J is TRBJ1-3, with a tentative D call TRBD1 (6 bases). Germline CDR1 reads LGHDT; CDR2 reads YNNKEL (reference sequence). V was trimmed by 1 base and J by 7 bases, leaving 14 bases between them. The CDR3 covers 15 residues. This CDR3 reads CASSQAAGARNTIYF. CDR3 coding DNA: TGTGCCAGCAGCCAAGCAGCAGGGGCCAGGAACACCATATATTTT.